This T cell receptor beta chain originates from a study of blood T cell repertoires in COVID-19. Study-wide background: T cells, B-cell-depleted T cells, or PBMCs provided the cDNA or gDNA that served as material.

Per the original methods: By means of reference gene primer amplification, nucleated cell counts were estimated. Sequenced by immunoSEQ multiplex PCR; TCRdb stores in-frame clones only, minus some. Clonal size and the V and J genes are those of that table, whereas D and trimming came from the DNA. Among about 140,000 clones listed, over 60% were seen once. The count of this clone is one. The clonotype originates from a man aged 50 or older with acute or convalescent COVID-19. Sequencing was performed on peripheral blood.

CDR3 bases: TGTGCCAGCAGCCCCCTTGGTCAGGGGGCTAGCTATGGCTACACCTTC. Translating gives CASSPLGQGASYGYTF. The rearrangement links TRBV9 to TRBJ1-2; TRBD1 matches 8 bases. Germline V lookup: CDR1 SGDLS, CDR2 YYNGEE. CDR3 size: 16 residues. V shed 4 bases and J 4 bases; nucleotides not matched to a gene: 12.